Listed here are 25 T cell receptor beta chains from one sample, sequenced in a study of blood T cell repertoires in COVID-19. Clones were sequenced by immunoSEQ multiplex PCR, and TCRdb holds only the in-frame ones, with some missing. The data show around 300,000 clones, about 89% seen once. What was sequenced was PBMCs or T cells enriched from blood (not recorded which). These receptors were collected from a woman aged 40 to 50 who had recovered from COVID-19.

The chain is built from TRBV5-5 and TRBJ2-5, with 8 bases matching TRBD2. The V gene end was trimmed by 3 bases and the J gene end by 6 bases; junction bases not matched to a gene: 16. From germline, CDR1 is SGHKS and CDR2 YYEKEE (reference sequence). The CDR3 sequence is 17 residues long. Written as DNA, the CDR3 is TGTGCCAGCAGCTCCCCGGCGGGGGGCCCCGGGGGGAAGACCCAGTACTTC. As protein: CASSSPAGGPGGKTQYF.

The chain carries TRBV2 and TRBJ2-3; 9 bases align to TRBD1. Per germline, CDR1 SNHLY and CDR2 FYNNEI. V trimming: 5 bases; J trimming: 2 bases; junction bases outside the gene matches: 2. CDR3 length equals 14 residues. CDR3 nucleotide sequence: TGTGCCAGCAGTAGGGACAGGGTCACAGATACGCAGTATTTT. Translating it yields CASSRDRVTDTQYF.

The rearrangement links TRBV2 to TRBJ1-1; the D is unclear. The CDR3 length is 12 residues. V dropped 9 bases and J dropped 1 base, with 9 bases sitting between them. Per the germline V gene, CDR1 is SNHLY and CDR2 is FYNNEI. The CDR3 coding sequence is TGTGCCAGGACTGAGGGGAACACTGAAGCTTTCTTT. Encoded protein: CARTEGNTEAFF.

The chain carries TRBV18 and TRBJ1-3, with a possible D match to TRBD1 (6 bases). Germline values: CDR1 KGHSH, CDR2 LQKENI. The CDR3 sequence is 15 residues long. V was trimmed by 3 bases and J by 4 bases, leaving 13 bases between them. The CDR3 DNA follows: TGTGCCAGCTCACCGGTACAGGGAACGGGAAACACCATATATTTT. It specifies CASSPVQGTGNTIYF.

This sequence joins TRBV6-2 or TRBV6-3 and TRBJ2-7; TRBD2 matches at 7 bases. The length of the CDR3 is 15 residues. Trimming cost V 2 bases and J 0 bases; bases outside gene matches: 4. Germline CDR1 is MNHEY and CDR2 is SVGEGT. CDR3 sequence reads: CASSYPLADSYEQYF. CDR3 bases: TGTGCCAGCAGTTACCCTCTAGCGGACTCCTACGAGCAGTACTTC.

The genes are TRBV2 and TRBJ2-1; no clear D gene. V lost 7 bases and J lost 0, with 7 bases in between. Germline V lookup: CDR1 SNHLY, CDR2 FYNNEI. This CDR3 has 13 amino acids. The CDR3 reads CASKRLSYNEQFF. CDR3 DNA: TGTGCCAGCAAAAGACTCTCCTACAATGAGCAGTTCTTC.

J is TRBJ2-1 and V is TRBV29-1; D perhaps matches TRBD1 (5 bases). Per germline, CDR1 SQVTM and CDR2 ANQGSEA. V was pared by 6 bases and J by 6 bases, with 15 bases between. This CDR3 spans 13 amino acids. CDR3 sequence reads: CSVSQFRANEQFF. Here the CDR3 DNA reads TGCAGCGTATCGCAGTTCAGGGCCAATGAGCAGTTCTTC.

The rearrangement joins TRBV2 to TRBJ1-4; no clear D. V lost 8 bases and J lost 0, with 10 bases in between. CDR3 length: 14 amino acids. Germline CDR1 is SNHLY and CDR2 is FYNNEI. CDR3 nucleotides: TGTGCCAGCTCCAGGAACCCAACTAATGAAAAACTGTTTTTT. Translated: CASSRNPTNEKLFF.

V usage is TRBV5-5 and J usage is TRBJ1-2; the D gene is possibly TRBD1 (5 bases). Trimming pared 4 bases from V and 1 base from J, leaving 8 bases between. CDR1 is SGHKS and CDR2 is YYEKEE in the germline V gene (reference sequence). The CDR3 length is 13 residues. Here the CDR3 DNA reads TGTGCCAGCAGCCCTGACAGTAACTATGGCTACACCTTC. Amino acid sequence: CASSPDSNYGYTF.

In this sample, this clone turned up once. The rearrangement uses TRBV5-1 and TRBJ2-3; 10 bases fit TRBD2. Germline CDR1 and CDR2: SGHRS and YFSETQ. This CDR3 is built from 17 residues. Trimming took 0 bases from V and 0 from J; bases not matched to a gene: 4. The CDR3 DNA reads TGCGCCAGCAGCTTGGCCCTAGCGGGAGCTAGCACAGATACGCAGTATTTT. This translates into CASSLALAGASTDTQYF. The whole variable domain, remainder taken from reference TRBV5-1 and TRBJ2-3, is KAGVTQTPRYLIKTRGQQVTLSCSPISGHRSVSWYQQTPGQGLQFLFEYFSETQRNKGNFPGRFSGRQFSNSRSEMNVSTLELGDSALYLCASSLALAGASTDTQYFGPGTRLTVL.

The CDR3 loop is CASRTGAGNTIYF. The CDR3 DNA is TGTGCCAGCAGGACAGGGGCTGGAAACACCATATATTTT. V and J are TRBV12-3 or TRBV12-4 and TRBJ1-3; 8 nucleotides agree with TRBD1. The CDR3 is 13 amino acids. V dropped 6 bases and J dropped 2; count of bases not matched to a gene: 0.

The rearrangement links TRBV2 to TRBJ1-6, with D possibly matching TRBD1 (5 bases). Per germline, CDR1 SNHLY and CDR2 FYNNEI. The germline V and J ends were trimmed by 8 bases and 10 bases, with 15 bases remaining between them. This CDR3 spans 13 amino acids. The CDR3 sequence: CASRAGRESPLHF. The CDR3 coding sequence is TGTGCCAGCCGGGCAGGGCGAGAATCACCCCTCCACTTT.

This clone appeared a single time. The chain uses TRBV15 and TRBJ2-5; no reliable D call. The CDR3 spans 15 residues. Germline-derived CDR1 and CDR2 are LNHNV and YYDKDF (reference sequence). V shed 0 bases and J shed 4 bases, with 12 bases lying between them. CDR3 in amino acids: CATSRDPGPPETQYF. The CDR3 DNA follows: TGTGCCACCAGCAGAGATCCTGGCCCCCCAGAGACCCAGTACTTC.

This clone was recorded once. V and J are TRBV30 and TRBJ1-6; D unclear. The CDR3 is made up of 12 amino acids. The germline CDR1 and CDR2 sequences are GTSNPN and SVGIG (reference sequence). V was clipped by 4 bases and J by 3 bases, with 4 bases between them. CDR3 DNA: TGTGCCTGGACAGGCTATAATTCACCCCTCCACTTT. This translates into CAWTGYNSPLHF. The whole variable domain, filled in from reference TRBV30 and TRBJ1-6, reads SQTIHQWPATLVQPVGSPLSLECTVEGTSNPNLYWYRQAAGRGLQLLFYSVGIGQISSEVPQNLSASRPQDRQFILSSKKLLLSDSGFYLCAWTGYNSPLHFGNGTRLTVT.

V usage is TRBV5-1 and J usage is TRBJ2-1; D may be TRBD1 (6 bases). The CDR3 spans 13 residues. Per germline, CDR1 SGHRS and CDR2 YFSETQ. V was cut by 2 bases and J by 6 bases, with 9 bases left in between. CDR3 sequence (DNA): TGCGCCAGCAGCTTTGAAGGGGGCAATGAGCAGTTCTTC. Amino acids: CASSFEGGNEQFF.

Only a few counts were recorded for this clone. The V gene is TRBV29-1, the J gene TRBJ2-7; 7 nucleotides line up with TRBD2. V gave up 7 bases and J gave up 6 bases; unmatched junction bases: 6. This CDR3 comprises 11 residues. Germline V gene lookup returns CDR1 SQVTM and CDR2 ANQGSEA. The CDR3: CSAQGRGEQYF. The CDR3 DNA reads TGCAGCGCCCAAGGGAGGGGCGAGCAGTACTTC.

This clone was seen only a few times. The V call is TRBV5-1, the J call TRBJ2-1; D is undetermined. The germline V gene encodes CDR1 SGHRS and CDR2 YFSETQ. This CDR3 is built from 14 residues. Trimming removed 3 bases at V and 4 bases at J, with 11 bases between. CDR3: CASSSTTRYNEQFF. CDR3 bases: TGCGCCAGCAGCTCAACGACTCGTTACAATGAGCAGTTCTTC. The full variable domain, completed using reference TRBV5-1 and TRBJ2-1, is KAGVTQTPRYLIKTRGQQVTLSCSPISGHRSVSWYQQTPGQGLQFLFEYFSETQRNKGNFPGRFSGRQFSNSRSEMNVSTLELGDSALYLCASSSTTRYNEQFFGPGTRLTVL.

The genes are TRBV5-1 and TRBJ2-7; unclear D gene. CDR3 length: 15 residues. In germline, CDR1 is SGHRS, CDR2 YFSETQ. V lost 3 bases and J lost 2, with 15 bases in between. CDR3: CASSSLGAIAYEQYF. In DNA, the CDR3 is TGCGCCAGCAGCTCCCTCGGTGCTATTGCCTACGAGCAGTACTTC.

This clone was picked up one time. One end of the junction does not line up with germline, which may come from a read error. The chain carries TRBV30 and TRBJ1-4; possibly TRBD1 for D (5 bases). CDR1 and CDR2 (germline): GTSNPN, SVGIG (reference sequence). The length of the CDR3 is 13 residues. The CDR3 nucleotides are TGTGCCTGGGGCATGGTGGACAATGGAAAACTGTTTTTT. It encodes CAWGMVDNGKLFF.

The gene calls are TRBV18 and TRBJ2-7; 8 positions agree with TRBD2. There are 16 residues in the CDR3. Germline trimming cut 6 bases from V and 2 bases from J; bases unmatched to any gene: 12. Germline values: CDR1 KGHSH, CDR2 LQKENI. This CDR3 is CASSPPGGGKAYEQYF. CDR3 nucleotide sequence: TGTGCCAGCTCTCCGCCGGGGGGGGGAAAAGCCTACGAGCAGTACTTC.

The chain carries TRBV12-3 or TRBV12-4 and TRBJ1-5; 7 nucleotides align to TRBD1. With 6 bases clipped from V and 7 bases from J, the junction kept 6 bases outside the gene matches. The CDR3 totals 13 residues. The CDR3 DNA sequence: TGTGCCAGCAGCGTAGGGGGCTTACAGCCCCAGCATTTT. Protein sequence: CASSVGGLQPQHF.

This clone was counted a single time. This rearrangement joins TRBV2 to TRBJ1-2; D is ambiguous. Trimming shortened V by 3 bases and J by 2 bases, and 13 bases separated the two germline ends. The CDR3 consists of 15 residues. Looked up from germline, CDR1 is SNHLY and CDR2 is FYNNEI. The CDR3 spells CASSESRSLNYGYTF. The CDR3 DNA reads TGTGCCAGCAGTGAGTCCAGGTCACTGAACTATGGCTACACCTTC. The full variable domain, in which reference TRBV2 and TRBJ1-2 provide the parts outside the CDR3, is EPEVTQTPSHQVTQMGQEVILRCVPISNHLYFYWYRQILGQKVEFLVSFYNNEISEKSEIFDDQFSVERPDGSNFTLKIRSTKLEDSAMYFCASSESRSLNYGYTFGSGTRLTVV.

The rearrangement uses TRBV7-8 and TRBJ1-1; tentative D call: TRBD1 (5 bases). V lost 5 bases and J lost 0, with 13 bases in between. CDR3 size: 15 residues. Germline V lookup: CDR1 SGHVS, CDR2 FQNEAQ. The CDR3 loop is CASSRHGQLNTEAFF. DNA for the CDR3: TGTGCCAGCAGCCGCCACGGACAATTGAACACTGAAGCTTTCTTT.

V gene TRBV19 combines with J gene TRBJ1-5; 8 bases fit TRBD1. Per the germline V gene, CDR1 is LNHDA and CDR2 is SQIVND (reference sequence). The CDR3 has 13 amino acids. Trimming cost V 4 bases and J 7 bases; bases outside gene matches: 3. In DNA form, the CDR3 reads TGTGCCAGTAGTAGACAGGGGCGACAGCCCCAGCATTTT. The encoded protein is CASSRQGRQPQHF.

The chain recombines TRBV24-1 with TRBJ2-2; 7 bases align to TRBD1. V shed 2 bases and J 2 bases; nucleotides not matched to a gene: 4. This CDR3 is built from 16 residues. Germline V CDR1 and CDR2: KGHDR, SFDVKD. The CDR3 reads CATSDSRTGNTGELFF. The CDR3 bases are TGTGCCACCAGTGATTCCCGGACAGGTAACACCGGGGAGCTGTTTTTT.